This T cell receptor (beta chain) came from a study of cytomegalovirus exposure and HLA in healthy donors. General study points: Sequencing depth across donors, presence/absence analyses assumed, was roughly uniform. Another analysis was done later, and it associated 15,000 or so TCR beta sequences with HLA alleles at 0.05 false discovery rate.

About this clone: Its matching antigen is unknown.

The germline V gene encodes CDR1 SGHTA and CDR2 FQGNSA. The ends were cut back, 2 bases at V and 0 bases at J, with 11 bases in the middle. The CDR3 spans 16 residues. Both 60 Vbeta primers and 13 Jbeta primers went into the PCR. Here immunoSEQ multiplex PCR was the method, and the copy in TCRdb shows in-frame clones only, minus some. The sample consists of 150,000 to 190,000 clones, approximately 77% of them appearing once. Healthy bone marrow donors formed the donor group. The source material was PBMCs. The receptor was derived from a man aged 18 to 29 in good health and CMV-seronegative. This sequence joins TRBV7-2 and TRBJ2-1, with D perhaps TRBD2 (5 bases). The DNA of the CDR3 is TGTGCCAGCAGCTTACGGCCTAGCAGCTCCTACAATGAGCAGTTCTTC. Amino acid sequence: CASSLRPSSSYNEQFF.